The clone carrying this TCR beta chain was recorded at least ten times. Antigen: not known. RNA transcripts gave rise to amplified TCR beta CDR3 regions. Initially, a first-round RT-PCR of the TCR CDR3 employed the HTBI primer set. Using its own MiXCR run on the multiplex PCR reads, TCRdb lists one record per CDR3 protein. This sample yields about 640,000 distinct CDR3 sequences, of which around 21% are seen a single time; more than 30% belongs to the top ten. The record originates from a study of T cells in Graves' hyperthyroidism and ophthalmopathy. The study's findings and limits: Blood also contained most expanded thyroid clonotypes above 0.001. Stable hyperthyroidism was separated from ophthalmopathy by a model based on 13 V-J features.

The germline CDR1 and CDR2 sequences are SQVTM and ANQGSEA. Trimming pared 4 bases from V and 6 bases from J, leaving 16 bases between. CDR3 length: 13 residues. This chain links TRBV29-1 with TRBJ2-7, with D unresolved. Sequencing was carried out using blood. The receptor was isolated from a man younger than 45 with Graves' ophthalmopathy. In DNA form, the CDR3 reads TGCAGCGTTGGGCCTCCACATGTGGGCGAGCAGTACTTC. It encodes CSVGPPHVGEQYF.